The rows below give T cell receptor beta chains drawn from one sample of a study of breast tumors, draining lymph nodes, adjacent tissues. Each CDR3 protein is one row after TCRdb ran MiXCR on the multiplex PCR reads. The table lists roughly 20,000 distinct CDR3 sequences, approximately 32% of them singletons. Sequenced sample: breast tumor tissue. All receptors derive from a female donor with breast cancer. Some clones in this sample may be carry-over from other donors' samples. Both conserved end residues are part of each CDR3. D genes are given only for firm matches. Some rows have no size entry. The others give once, few or many, or a class for an expanded clone.

d_call j_call clone_size v_call cdr3_aa cdr3_nt
TRBD2 TRBJ2-1 - TRBV10-1 CASSETGTSGNCNEQFF TGCGCCAGCAGTGAGACAGGGACTAGCGGGAACTGCAATGAGCAGTTCTTC
TRBD1 TRBJ2-1 many TRBV7-9 CASSFVAGTGNNEQFF TGTGCCAGCAGCTTCGTTGCTGGGACAGGGAACAATGAGCAGTTCTTC
TRBD1 TRBJ1-5 many TRBV30 CAWTRGSNQPQHF TGTGCCTGGACCAGGGGGTCGAATCAGCCCCAGCATTTT
TRBD2 TRBJ2-7 many TRBV7-9 CASGRVYEQYF TGTGCCAGCGGGAGGGTTTACGAGCAGTACTTC
- TRBJ2-3 many TRBV2 CANLQDRGSGGDTQYF TGTGCCAACCTACAAGATAGGGGGTCCGGAGGGGATACGCAGTATTTT
TRBD1 TRBJ1-2 many TRBV27 CASSTLIGQGDYGYTF TGTGCCAGCAGCACACTAATCGGGCAGGGGGACTATGGCTACACCTTC
TRBD2 TRBJ2-3 many TRBV20-1 CSAKIAGGRNTQYF TGCAGTGCCAAGATAGCGGGAGGGCGGAATACGCAGTATTTT
- TRBJ1-5 many TRBV4-3 CASSQEYGNQPQHF TGCGCCAGCAGCCAAGAATACGGGAATCAGCCCCAGCATTTT
- TRBJ1-5 many TRBV10-1 CASSESKGVQPQHF TGCGCCAGCAGTGAGTCGAAGGGGGTCCAGCCCCAGCATTTT
TRBD1 TRBJ2-7 many TRBV19 CASSRTGTGSAHEQYF TGTGCCAGTAGCCGTACCGGGACAGGGTCAGCGCACGAGCAGTACTTC
- TRBJ2-3 few TRBV28 CASSSRLGEEDTQYF TGTGCCAGCAGCTCCCGATTGGGAGAGGAAGATACGCAGTATTTT
- TRBJ1-2 few TRBV28 CASSLLYQFYGYTF TGTGCCAGCAGTTTACTTTACCAATTCTATGGCTACACCTTC
TRBD2 TRBJ2-7 - TRBV2 CASSGTRVACEQYF TGTGCCAGCAGCGGGACTAGAGTGGCCTGTGAGCAGTACTTC
- TRBJ2-2 few TRBV18 CASSLDTPWTGELFF TGTGCCAGCTCACTGGACACCCCGTGGACCGGGGAGCTGTTTTTT
- TRBJ2-7 many TRBV25-1 CASSETQGSSYEQYF TGTGCCAGCAGTGAAACACAGGGAAGCTCCTACGAGCAGTACTTC
TRBD2 TRBJ2-7 medium-sized TRBV11-1 CASSLGLAGVYEQYF TGTGCCAGCAGCTTAGGACTAGCGGGAGTCTACGAGCAGTACTTC
- TRBJ1-2 many TRBV5-6 CASSLANYGYTF TGTGCCAGCAGCTTGGCTAACTATGGCTACACCTTC
- TRBJ2-3 many TRBV2 CASSEIQGATDTQYF TGTGCCAGCAGTGAAATACAGGGAGCTACAGATACGCAGTATTTT
- TRBJ1-5 - TRBV11-2 CASSQRTTGSNQPQHF TGTGCCAGCAGCCAGAGGACAACAGGGAGCAATCAGCCCCAGCATTTT
- TRBJ2-6 few TRBV6-2/TRBV6-3 CASSYKAHRFSGANVLTF TGTGCCAGCAGTTACAAGGCTCATAGGTTCTCTGGGGCCAACGTCCTGACTTTC
TRBD1 TRBJ2-3 many TRBV11-2 CASSPTTGGTNTQYF TGTGCCAGCAGCCCCACGACAGGGGGCACTAATACGCAGTATTTT
TRBD1 TRBJ2-5 many TRBV4-3 CASSQETGGGETQYF TGCGCCAGCAGCCAAGAGACAGGGGGCGGGGAGACCCAGTACTTC
TRBD2 TRBJ2-3 many TRBV20-1 CSVWTSGSGSSTDTQYF TGCAGTGTATGGACTAGCGGGAGTGGATCTAGCACAGATACGCAGTATTTT
TRBD1 TRBJ1-3 many TRBV4-3 CASSQDRTGGNTIYF TGCGCCAGCAGCCAAGATAGGACAGGGGGAAACACCATATATTTT
- TRBJ2-1 many TRBV30 CAWRGSSSYNEQFF TGTGCCTGGAGGGGGTCAAGCTCCTACAATGAGCAGTTCTTC
- TRBJ1-1 - TRBV15 CATSREGRNTEACF TGTGCCACCAGCAGAGAGGGGCGGAACACTGAAGCTTGCTTT
- TRBJ1-2 many TRBV3-1 CASSQARGTGYGYTF TGTGCCAGCAGCCAAGCCCGCGGGACCGGCTATGGCTACACCTTC
- TRBJ2-2 many TRBV4-3 CASSQLNTGELFF TGCGCCAGCAGCCAATTGAACACCGGGGAGCTGTTTTTT
TRBD1 TRBJ1-2 many TRBV6-5 CASRKDRDYGYTF TGTGCCAGCAGGAAGGACAGGGACTATGGCTACACCTTC
- TRBJ2-1 - TRBV5-1 CASGGYRDQSSYNEQFF TGCGCCAGCGGCGGATACCGGGACCAATCCTCCTACAATGAGCAGTTCTTC
TRBD1 TRBJ1-4 - TRBV5-5 CASSQTGRGAKLFF TGTGCCAGCAGCCAGACGGGCAGGGGGGCAAAACTGTTTTTT
TRBD2 TRBJ2-2 many TRBV19 CASRLAGGNTGELFF TGTGCCAGTAGGCTAGCGGGAGGGAACACCGGGGAGCTGTTTTTT
TRBD1 TRBJ2-2 many TRBV10-3 CAISESPGTGRGTGELFF TGTGCCATCAGTGAGTCACCCGGGACAGGGCGAGGCACCGGGGAGCTGTTTTTT
- TRBJ2-1 - TRBV24-1 CATSDFRGYNEQFF TGTGCCACCAGTGATTTTAGGGGCTACAATGAGCAGTTCTTC
- TRBJ1-2 - TRBV20-1 CSATNRLLNYGYTF TGCAGTGCTACGAACAGGCTCCTAAACTATGGCTACACCTTC
TRBD1 TRBJ2-7 - TRBV5-1 CASSLEGAAYGQYF TGCGCCAGCAGCCTAGAGGGGGCTGCCTACGGGCAGTACTTC
- TRBJ2-7 once TRBV6-1 CASSETPSYEQYF TGTGCCAGCAGTGAAACACCCTCCTACGAGCAGTACTTC